This T cell receptor (beta chain) was recorded in a study of blood T cell repertoires in COVID-19 (dated by TCRdb to the early 2020s). About the investigation overall: Collaborator samples came from the United States, Italy and Spain and covered acute and convalescent phases of COVID-19. The material from the prospective study consisted of cDNA or gDNA derived from T cells, B-cell-depleted T cells, or PBMCs. Deeply sampled blood TCRbeta repertoires from subjects exposed to, actively infected with, or recovered from COVID-19 were included in the dataset. The repertoires were made available in a free public database intended to serve as a resource for research on the immune response to SARS-CoV-2. Samples came from the ongoing ImmuneRACE study (first 160 participants) plus 1,254 subjects from 6 global collaborators. Nearly every sample came with metadata listing a de-identified subject ID, COVID-19 status, age in years and sex. HLA class I and class II types, where available, came from metadata supplied by the sample provider rather than from assay-based typing.

In the case of this clone: The antigen it binds to is not known. Base-call qualities are not available, and no considerably larger clone is one nucleotide away.

Whole blood was collected in K2EDTA tubes by collaborating institutions according to the institutions' own protocols. Collaborator samples were shipped for TCRbeta analysis as frozen whole blood, isolated PBMCs, or DNA extracted from either sample type. The immunoSEQ Assay, a bias-controlled multiplex PCR, was used to amplify TCRbeta CDR3 regions from genomic DNA. The paper's processing steps were these. The number of nucleated cells in each sample was estimated by amplification of reference gene primers within the assay. To quantify the absolute abundance of each unique TCRbeta CDR3 rearrangement, sequence reads were collapsed and filtered. For each sample, productive Simpson clonality was calculated as the square root of Simpson's diversity index across productive rearrangements. The table comes from immuneACCESS by way of TCRdb, which keeps in-frame sequences with V and J called. Part of the clones is missing from these tables; in studies checked, under half for an unresolved V gene and the rest for unknown reasons. The V and J calls and clone size were taken over from that table, and D and trimming were inferred from the DNA. This sample holds more than 300,000 clones; approximately 82% were observed only once. Jointly, the top ten make up 1.2% of the sample.

The CDR3 measures 14 amino acids from cysteine to phenylalanine. Only the CDR3 region is kept as DNA, spanning 42 bases read in frame from base 1. V is cut back by 5 bases and J by 10 bases, with 8 bases in the junction unmatched. CDR1 and CDR2, per the germline V gene (reference sequence), are LGHDT and YNNKEL. What the authors observed across the whole study: The quantity of clinical and demographic metadata differed by source and by participant and was supplied without curation.

Sequencing was done on a sample of peripheral blood. The receptor was isolated from a woman between 45 and 65 years old with acute or convalescent COVID-19. The sequence is built from TRBV3-1 (or the pseudogene TRBV3-2) and TRBJ2-1, with 10 bases in between that match TRBD1. The CDR3 protein: CASSANPGQGEQFF. The nucleotide sequence reads TGTGCCAGCAGCGCAAACCCGGGACAGGGGGAGCAGTTCTTC.